This TCR beta chain was obtained from a study of blood T cell repertoires in COVID-19. Study-wide context: Samples of COVID-19 (acute and convalescent) were obtained from the United States, Italy and Spain. T cells, B-cell-depleted T cells, or PBMCs provided the cDNA or gDNA that served as material.

The V segment lost 8 bases and the J segment 5 bases; nucleotides outside the gene matches: 6. The CDR3 consists of 13 residues. The germline CDR1 and CDR2 sequences are KGHSH and LQKENI. Assay used: immunoSEQ multiplex PCR; TCRdb lists only in-frame clones, some missing. Of under 300,000 clones in the sample, roughly 84% were seen once. Those enrolled, adults aged roughly 18 to 95 years, came from some 23 US areas. Two negative PCRs, clearance, or symptom resolution characterized the recovered Cohort 3 donors. In its sample, this clone was seen once. The sequenced material came from PBMCs or T cells enriched from blood (not recorded which). The rearrangement links TRBV18 to TRBJ2-5; TRBD2 matches at 9 bases. The receptor was derived from a man between 50 and 59 years old who had recovered from COVID-19. The CDR3 sequence is CASVSSGEETQYF. The CDR3 DNA is TGTGCCAGCGTTTCTAGCGGGGAGGAGACCCAGTACTTC.